What follows is one T cell receptor (beta chain) and its context. Its antigen is unknown. Trimming pared 4 bases from V and 4 bases from J, leaving 8 bases between. Looked up from germline, CDR1 is SEHNR and CDR2 is FQNEAQ (reference sequence). CDR3 length: 13 residues. According to the study, TCR beta libraries were built with iRepertoire HTBI primers and CDR3-region Arm-PCR. TCRdb passed the multiplex PCR reads through MiXCR, listing each CDR3 protein once. The repertoire holds fewer than 600,000 distinct CDR3 sequences, with about 22% as singletons. This sample is part of a study of regulatory T cells in long-lasting Graves disease. Study conclusions and caveats: Persistent disease exhibited a predilection for TRBV28, TRBJ1-2 and TRBJ2-5.

Time point in this sample: persistent/refractory GD, antithyroid drugs over 5 years with positive TRAb. From PBMCs, RNA was extracted and then used to make the TCR library. Tubes containing EDTA received approximately 9 milliliters of drawn peripheral blood. V usage is TRBV7-9 and J usage is TRBJ1-5, with unresolved D. Sample: peripheral blood mononuclear cells (PBMCs), taken when the disease was refractory, from a patient treated with antithyroid drugs. This clonotype originated in a female donor with Graves disease. The CDR3 DNA is TGTGCCAGCAGCTCAAGTGTAAATCAGCCCCAGCATTTT. This gives the protein CASSSSVNQPQHF.